The 30 T cell receptor beta chains below were found in one sample sequenced in a study of shared clonotypes between healthy human individuals. This table comes from immunoSEQ multiplex PCR, and its TCRdb copy is limited to in-frame clones, with some not included. The sample includes 2,100,000 or so clones, nearly 97% of them seen just once. The material sequenced was naive CD4+ T cells sorted from blood. The subset denotes: CD45RA+ positively selected. The receptors shown here come from a man younger than 30 in good health.

The chain combines TRBV9 with TRBJ2-1, with D perhaps TRBD1 (6 bases). The CDR3 is 16 residues long. The V gene's germline CDR1 is SGDLS and CDR2 YYNGEE. V gave up 0 bases and J gave up 8 bases, with 18 bases separating them. The CDR3 is CASSVEGVVDRYEQFF. Here the CDR3 DNA reads TGTGCCAGCAGCGTAGAGGGGGTGGTAGATCGGTATGAGCAGTTCTTC. Based on the CDR3 plus reference TRBV9 and TRBJ2-1, the full variable domain is DSGVTQTPKHLITATGQRVTLRCSPRSGDLSVYWYQQSLDQGLQFLIQYYNGEERAKGNILERFSAQQFPDLHSELNLSSLELGDSALYFCASSVEGVVDRYEQFFGPGTRLTVL.

The chain carries TRBV10-3 and TRBJ1-2; D is ambiguous. Germline CDR1 reads ENHRY; CDR2 reads SYGVKD. CDR3 length: 16 amino acids. Trimming shortened V by 6 bases and J by 0 bases, and 17 bases separated the two germline ends. Written as DNA, the CDR3 is TGTGCCATCAGAGGCTCGGCAGAGAAACCTAACTATGGCTACACCTTC. This sequence encodes CAIRGSAEKPNYGYTF.

Comment on this clone: The same CDR3 can be traced to other DNA sequences in this sample. The chain employs TRBV6-1 and TRBJ2-1; D is unclear. In germline, CDR1 is MNHNS, CDR2 SASEGT. The CDR3 length is 14 residues. Trimming stripped 1 base from V and 1 base from J, with 5 bases between. The CDR3 loop reads CASSEGLSYNEQFF. DNA of the CDR3: TGTGCCAGCAGTGAAGGGCTTTCCTACAATGAGCAGTTCTTC.

The chain carries TRBV11-2 and TRBJ1-1, with D tentatively TRBD1 (5 bases). Germline-derived CDR1 and CDR2 are SGHAT and FQNNGV. There are 13 residues in the CDR3. The germline V and J ends were trimmed by 2 bases and 10 bases, with 14 bases remaining between them. CDR3: CASSLRGLTRAFF. CDR3 coding DNA: TGTGCCAGCAGCTTAAGGGGTTTAACAAGAGCTTTCTTT.

The chain employs TRBV6-1 and TRBJ1-4; 8 nucleotides align to TRBD1. Germline CDR1 is MNHNS and CDR2 is SASEGT. Losses at the gene ends were 1 base for V and 7 bases for J; bases not matched to a gene: 5. This CDR3 region has 15 residues. DNA for the CDR3: TGTGCCAGCAGTGAAGGGGGCAGGGGGCTTGAAAAACTGTTTTTT. It encodes CASSEGGRGLEKLFF.

The chain carries TRBV9 and TRBJ1-1; the D is unclear. The CDR3 loop spans 17 amino acids. The V end lost 0 bases, the J end lost 11 bases, and 26 bases lay between the germline ends. CDR1 SGDLS and CDR2 YYNGEE come from the germline V gene. The CDR3 DNA reads TGTGCCAGCAGCGTAGCCCCATCAACCGGCGAAGGACGTTCGGCTTTCTTT. It encodes CASSVAPSTGEGRSAFF.

Notes on this clone: This sample also contains other DNA sequences that code for the same CDR3. The rearrangement joins TRBV29-1 to TRBJ1-1; 8 bases line up with TRBD1. The trim removed 3 bases at V and 1 base at J, leaving 1 base unmatched. The CDR3 is 13 residues long. The germline CDR1 and CDR2 sequences are SQVTM and ANQGSEA. The CDR3 loop is CSVEGQANTEAFF. The DNA for the CDR3 is TGCAGCGTTGAGGGACAGGCGAACACTGAAGCTTTCTTT.

This chain links TRBV30 with TRBJ2-5; D possibly corresponds to TRBD2 (6 bases). With 1 base removed from V and 3 bases from J, the gap between germline ends came to 12 bases. Germline V lookup: CDR1 GTSNPN, CDR2 SVGIG (reference sequence). This CDR3 has 14 residues. In DNA, the CDR3 is TGTGCCTGGAGTGGACAGACTAGGGAAGAGACCCAGTACTTC. It yields the protein CAWSGQTREETQYF.

The rearrangement links TRBV19 to TRBJ2-7; tentatively, D is TRBD2 (5 bases). The CDR3 length is 14 residues. Germline CDR1 is LNHDA and CDR2 is SQIVND (reference sequence). V lost 7 bases and J 0 bases, leaving 13 bases between the germline ends. CDR3 in DNA: TGTGCCAGTAAGACCGGGGTAAACTCCTACGAGCAGTACTTC. Its protein is CASKTGVNSYEQYF.

The count of this clone is one. The V call is TRBV7-2, the J call TRBJ1-4; 7 positions agree with TRBD1. With 4 bases clipped from V and 4 bases from J, the junction kept 9 bases outside the gene matches. The germline V gene has CDR1 SGHTA and CDR2 FQGNSA. This CDR3 has 16 amino acids. Written as DNA, the CDR3 is TGTGCCAGCAGCTCAGGGAGACAGGGCTTTAATGAAAAACTGTTTTTT. Encoded protein: CASSSGRQGFNEKLFF.

This clone has only one observation. This chain connects TRBV10-3 to TRBJ2-7; 10 bases line up with TRBD2. This CDR3 contains 14 residues. V dropped 10 bases and J dropped 3; count of bases not matched to a gene: 9. CDR1 and CDR2 from the germline V gene are ENHRY and SYGVKD. DNA of the CDR3: TGTGCCACCCGCGGCGAGCGGGGGGGCTACGAGCAGTACTTC. Protein sequence: CATRGERGGYEQYF.

This clone has just one count. The chain combines TRBV7-2 with TRBJ2-1; the match to TRBD2 covers 11 bases. Germline V CDR1 and CDR2: SGHTA, FQGNSA. With V trimmed by 5 bases and J by 7 bases, 10 bases remained unmatched. The CDR3 covers 16 residues. The CDR3 DNA reads as TGTGCCAGCAGCGCCGATTTAGCGGGAGGGCCGAATGAGCAGTTCTTC. Protein product: CASSADLAGGPNEQFF.

About this clone: Other DNA sequences from this sample encode an identical CDR3 as well. The chain recombines TRBV29-1 with TRBJ1-4, with D unclear. Per germline, CDR1 SQVTM and CDR2 ANQGSEA. CDR3 length: 11 residues. V lost 6 bases to trimming and J lost 7 bases, with 9 bases between them. The DNA for the CDR3 is TGCAGCGTGGTGGAAGGTGAAAAACTGTTTTTT. It yields the protein CSVVEGEKLFF.

This chain uses TRBV12-5 with TRBJ2-5; D not certain. The V gene lost 0 bases and the J gene lost 0 bases, with 8 bases spanning the gap. CDR3 length: 15 amino acids. Germline V gene data show CDR1 as LGHNT and CDR2 as FRNRAP. The CDR3 nucleotides read TGTGCTAGTGGTTTGGTCCAGAGTTACCAAGAGACCCAGTACTTC. Protein product: CASGLVQSYQETQYF.

This clone has a single count. Because the CDR3 is missing its conserved closing phenylalanine or tryptophan, this is likely a read error. It is unclear where the CDR3 begins or ends on the DNA, so no DNA is shown, and the CDR3 is as TCRdb lists it. V and J are TRBV1 and TRBJ1-4. TRBV1 is flagged as a pseudogene. The CDR3 is 15 residues long, ends included. The CDR3 loop reads CTSSQPGRPPQGPRS.

The chain couples TRBV7-2 to TRBJ2-3; D ambiguous. Trimming removed 5 bases from V and 0 bases from J, with 15 bases in between. Germline V gene sequence: CDR1 SGHTA, CDR2 FQGNSA. The CDR3 totals 16 residues. The CDR3 loop is CASSTLGQASTDTQYF. Written as DNA, the CDR3 is TGTGCCAGCAGCACGCTAGGGCAGGCTAGCACAGATACGCAGTATTTT.

The gene calls are TRBV7-8 and TRBJ2-7; maybe TRBD1 (6 bases). Trimming shortened V by 5 bases and J by 7 bases, and 18 bases separated the two germline ends. Germline V gene sequence: CDR1 SGHVS, CDR2 FQNEAQ. The CDR3 is 14 residues long. DNA of the CDR3: TGTGCCAGCAGCCCAGGACAGCCCTCGCGGGAGCAGTACTTC. It encodes CASSPGQPSREQYF.

Note on this clone: Other nucleotide sequences in the sample specify the same CDR3. This rearrangement joins TRBV4-3 to TRBJ2-1; D unclear. Germline V gene lookup returns CDR1 LGHNA and CDR2 YSLEER. The CDR3 totals 12 residues. Trimming shortened V by 1 base and J by 7 bases, and 5 bases separated the two germline ends. CDR3 region: CASSQVANEQFF. The CDR3, as DNA: TGCGCCAGCAGCCAAGTGGCGAATGAGCAGTTCTTC.

CDR3: CASSSAIAGDAETQYF. The CDR3, as DNA: TGCGCCAGCAGCTCGGCGATAGCGGGAGACGCTGAGACCCAGTACTTC. The gene calls are TRBV5-1 and TRBJ2-5; 9 bases line up with TRBD2. CDR1 SGHRS and CDR2 YFSETQ come from the germline V gene. The J segment lost 5 bases and the V segment lost 3 bases, leaving 11 bases of the junction unmatched. The CDR3 length is 16 residues.

V is TRBV10-2 and J is TRBJ2-1; 8 bases align to TRBD2. The CDR3 length is 14 residues. CDR1 and CDR2 (germline): WSHSY, SAAADI. With V trimmed by 3 bases and J by 10 bases, 8 bases remained unmatched. The CDR3 protein is CASSENGGAGEQFF. Written as DNA, the CDR3 is TGCGCCAGCAGTGAAAACGGGGGGGCGGGAGAGCAGTTCTTC.

Turning to this clone: Within the sample, other DNA sequences also encode this same CDR3. The V gene is TRBV5-1, the J gene TRBJ2-7; D is uncertain. The V end lost 1 base, the J end lost 2 bases, and 7 bases lay between the germline ends. Germline loops: CDR1 SGHRS, CDR2 YFSETQ. CDR3 size: 13 residues. The CDR3 spells CASSLRQPYEQYF. The CDR3 bases are TGCGCCAGCAGCTTGCGGCAGCCCTACGAGCAGTACTTC. Complete variable domain (other parts from reference TRBV5-1 and TRBJ2-7): KAGVTQTPRYLIKTRGQQVTLSCSPISGHRSVSWYQQTPGQGLQFLFEYFSETQRNKGNFPGRFSGRQFSNSRSEMNVSTLELGDSALYLCASSLRQPYEQYFGPGTRLTVT.

The CDR3 nucleotides read TGCGCCAGCAGCCCTACTTCAGGGGGCCTCGTAGATACGCAGTATTTT. It translates to CASSPTSGGLVDTQYF. V is TRBV5-1 and J is TRBJ2-3; TRBD1 aligns across 8 bases. Germline CDR1 reads SGHRS; CDR2 reads YFSETQ. The V segment lost 4 bases and the J segment 5 bases; nucleotides outside the gene matches: 12. The CDR3 totals 16 residues. Full variable domain (missing parts from reference TRBV5-1 and TRBJ2-3): KAGVTQTPRYLIKTRGQQVTLSCSPISGHRSVSWYQQTPGQGLQFLFEYFSETQRNKGNFPGRFSGRQFSNSRSEMNVSTLELGDSALYLCASSPTSGGLVDTQYFGPGTRLTVL.

V gene TRBV4-1 combines with J gene TRBJ1-2, with 8 bases fitting TRBD1. Trimming at V came to 2 bases and at J to 8 bases, leaving 10 bases not matched to a gene. Germline V gene data show CDR1 as MGHRA and CDR2 as YSYEKL. This CDR3 is 15 amino acids long. The CDR3 loop is CASSQQSTGGLGYTF. CDR3 DNA: TGCGCCAGCAGCCAACAGTCAACAGGGGGGCTGGGCTACACCTTC.

V and J are TRBV6-5 and TRBJ1-4; D not resolved. The V gene lost 5 bases and the J gene lost 0 bases, with 10 bases spanning the gap. Germline V lookup: CDR1 MNHEY, CDR2 SVGAGI. This CDR3 spans 15 amino acids. For the CDR3, the DNA is TGTGCCAGCAGTAGTACAGCTGCAACTAATGAAAAACTGTTTTTT. The encoded protein is CASSSTAATNEKLFF.

This chain joins TRBV18 and TRBJ1-1; D gene uncertain. The CDR3 runs to 14 residues. V was trimmed by 1 base and J by 6 bases, leaving 12 bases between them. Germline V CDR1 and CDR2: KGHSH, LQKENI. CDR3 in amino acids: CASSPRGTDAEAFF. CDR3 nucleotide sequence: TGTGCCAGCTCACCACGGGGTACAGACGCTGAAGCTTTCTTT.

Written as DNA, the CDR3 is TGTGCCAGCAGCGGGGAAGGCGGGGCAGCTTCCTACAATGAGCAGTTCTTC. This sequence encodes CASSGEGGAASYNEQFF. The chain joins TRBV5-4 to TRBJ2-1; possibly TRBD2 for D (6 bases). The CDR3 runs to 17 residues. The V gene's germline CDR1 is SGHNT and CDR2 YYREEE (reference sequence). Trimming cost V 4 bases and J 1 base, with 18 bases left between them.

The chain links TRBV7-9 to TRBJ2-7; 9 nucleotides line up with TRBD1. The V and J ends lost 3 bases and 5 bases, in that order; junction bases with no gene match: 11. The CDR3 covers 16 residues. Per germline, CDR1 SEHNR and CDR2 FQNEAQ (reference sequence). In nucleotides, the CDR3 is TGTGCCAGCAGCTTTTCGGGACAGGGAATGATCCACGAGCAGTACTTC. Protein sequence: CASSFSGQGMIHEQYF.

The CDR3 DNA reads TGCGCCAGCAGCCGGACGTCCCGAACGTCGGACTATGGCTACACCTTC. Protein product: CASSRTSRTSDYGYTF. The V and J genes are TRBV5-1 and TRBJ1-2; D is unresolved. Germline V gene sequence: CDR1 SGHRS, CDR2 YFSETQ. The CDR3 consists of 16 residues. V lost 4 bases and J 3 bases, leaving 19 bases between the germline ends.

The V call is TRBV12-5, the J call TRBJ1-5; TRBD1 might be the D (6 bases). The V and J ends lost 3 bases and 4 bases respectively, with 25 bases between them. Germline V gene data show CDR1 as LGHNT and CDR2 as FRNRAP. There are 19 residues in the CDR3. CDR3 sequence (DNA): TGTGCTAGTGGTTTCACTCCCTCGACCAACAGGGAACAGAATCAGCCCCAGCATTTT. It is translated as CASGFTPSTNREQNQPQHF.

The rearrangement uses TRBV9 and TRBJ1-2, with TRBD1 matching over 8 bases. This CDR3 has 16 amino acids. CDR1 is SGDLS and CDR2 is YYNGEE in the germline V gene. V gave up 0 bases and J gave up 4 bases; unmatched junction bases: 8. The CDR3 DNA reads TGTGCCAGCAGCGTAGATTGGCAGGGGGCCGTCTATGGCTACACCTTC. Residues: CASSVDWQGAVYGYTF.